A single sample gave rise to the 7 T cell receptor beta chains below, sequenced in a study of blood T cell repertoires in COVID-19. Measured with immunoSEQ multiplex PCR; TCRdb has only the in-frame clones, and not every one. The sample has some 200,000 clones, 86% seen once. The sample consisted of peripheral blood. The receptors originated from a man in his fifties or sixties with acute or convalescent COVID-19.

V gene TRBV19 combines with J gene TRBJ2-1, with D maybe TRBD1 (5 bases). CDR1 is LNHDA, CDR2 SQIVND, per germline (reference sequence). The CDR3 runs 16 residues. V gave up 6 bases and J gave up 7 bases, with 22 bases separating them. CDR3 DNA: TGTGCCAGTAGCTCTGACAGTATCCCTCTCGGGAATGAGCAGTTCTTC. Its protein is CASSSDSIPLGNEQFF.

The chain combines TRBV5-4 with TRBJ2-2; possibly TRBD1 for D (6 bases). This CDR3 comprises 14 residues. V lost 4 bases, J lost 1 base, and 8 bases lay in between. The germline V gene encodes CDR1 SGHNT and CDR2 YYREEE (reference sequence). The CDR3, as DNA: TGTGCCAGCAGCAGGACAGTGAACACCGGGGAGCTGTTTTTT. It yields the protein CASSRTVNTGELFF.

The CDR3: CASSLFSGQINSPLHF. CDR3 coding DNA: TGTGCCAGCAGCTTATTCAGCGGACAGATTAATTCACCCCTCCACTTT. The chain joins TRBV5-4 to TRBJ1-6; a weak D match, TRBD1 (6 bases). Trimming removed 2 bases at V and 6 bases at J, with 15 bases between. This CDR3 contains 16 residues. The V gene's germline CDR1 is SGHNT and CDR2 YYREEE (reference sequence).

The chain couples TRBV7-9 to TRBJ1-1, with D tentatively TRBD1 (5 bases). This CDR3 region has 16 residues. In germline, CDR1 is SEHNR, CDR2 FQNEAQ (reference sequence). Trimming cost V 1 base and J 0 bases, with 12 bases left between them. CDR3 sequence reads: CASSLGFRGLNTEAFF. CDR3 nucleotide sequence: TGTGCCAGCAGCTTAGGGTTTAGGGGATTGAACACTGAAGCTTTCTTT.

Written as DNA, the CDR3 is TGCGCCAGCAGCCGTCTGGAGCTAAGCAATGAGCAGTTCTTC. Protein sequence: CASSRLELSNEQFF. J is TRBJ2-1 and V is TRBV5-1; D not certain. The CDR3 is made up of 14 amino acids. Trimming took 4 bases from V and 6 from J, leaving 14 bases between them. Germline assignment: CDR1 SGHRS and CDR2 YFSETQ.

This chain connects TRBV2 to TRBJ2-7; D is unresolved. The CDR3 has 13 amino acids. Germline V gives CDR1 SNHLY, CDR2 FYNNEI. The V and J ends lost 4 bases and 0 bases respectively, with 7 bases between them. CDR3 nucleotides: TGTGCCAGCAGTGCATGGAGCTCCTACGAGCAGTACTTC. Protein product: CASSAWSSYEQYF.

The chain uses TRBV5-4 and TRBJ1-6; 8 positions match TRBD1. The CDR3 covers 18 residues. Germline V gene data show CDR1 as SGHNT and CDR2 as YYREEE (reference sequence). The junction had 9 bases not matched to a gene; V was cut back by 0 bases and J by 4 bases. CDR3 amino acids: CASSLADQGARYNSPLHF. In nucleotides, the CDR3 is TGTGCCAGCAGCTTGGCCGACCAGGGGGCGAGATATAATTCACCCCTCCACTTT.